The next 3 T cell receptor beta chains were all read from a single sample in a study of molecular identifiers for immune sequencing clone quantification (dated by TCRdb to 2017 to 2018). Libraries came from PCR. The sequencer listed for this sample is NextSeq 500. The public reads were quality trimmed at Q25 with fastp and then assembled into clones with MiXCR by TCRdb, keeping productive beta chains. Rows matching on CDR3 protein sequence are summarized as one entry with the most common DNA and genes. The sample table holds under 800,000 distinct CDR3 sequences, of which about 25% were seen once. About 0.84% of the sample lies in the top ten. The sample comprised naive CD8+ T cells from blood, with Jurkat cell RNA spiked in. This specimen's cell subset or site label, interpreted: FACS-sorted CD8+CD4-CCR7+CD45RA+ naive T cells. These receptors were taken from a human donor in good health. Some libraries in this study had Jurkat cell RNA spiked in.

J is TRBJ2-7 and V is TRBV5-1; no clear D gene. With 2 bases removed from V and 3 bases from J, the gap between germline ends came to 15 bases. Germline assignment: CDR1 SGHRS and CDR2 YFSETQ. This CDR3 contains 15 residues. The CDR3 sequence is CASSFGPPSDYEQYF. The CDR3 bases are TGCGCCAGCAGCTTCGGCCCCCCCTCCGACTACGAGCAGTACTTC.

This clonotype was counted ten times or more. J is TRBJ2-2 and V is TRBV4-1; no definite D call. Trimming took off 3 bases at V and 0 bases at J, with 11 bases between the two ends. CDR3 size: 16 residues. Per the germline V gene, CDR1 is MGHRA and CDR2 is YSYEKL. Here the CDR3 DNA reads TGCGCCAGCAGCCACGTAGGACCGGCGAACACCGGGGAGCTGTTTTTT. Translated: CASSHVGPANTGELFF.

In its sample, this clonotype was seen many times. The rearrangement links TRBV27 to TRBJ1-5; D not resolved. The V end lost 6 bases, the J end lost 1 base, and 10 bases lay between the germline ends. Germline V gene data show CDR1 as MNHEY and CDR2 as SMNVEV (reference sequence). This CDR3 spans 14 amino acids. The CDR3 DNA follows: TGTGCCAGCAGCTGGGGTGGCAGCAATCAGCCCCAGCATTTT. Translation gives CASSWGGSNQPQHF.